This record covers a single T cell receptor (beta chain). What it binds is not known. Germline V gene sequence: CDR1 LNHDA, CDR2 SQIVND (reference sequence). The CDR3 sequence is 14 residues long. V was pared by 1 base and J by 7 bases, with 8 bases between. Patients were ineligible given autoimmune disease history or systemic immunosuppression. Baseline was the first blood sampling point, followed by cycle 4 day 1 and cycle 7 day 1. Repertoires were generated with immunoSEQ multiplex PCR, while TCRdb's copy carries only in-frame clones and drops some. This table has about 64,000 clones, approximately 80% appearing once. The record originates from a study of OX40 agonist ivuxolimab in advanced cancers. Study-wide context: Patients undergoing dose escalation presented with hepatocellular carcinoma, melanoma, renal cell or head and neck cancer. Points from the study as a whole: Normalized T-cell clonal expansion was also low in some nonresponders.

The starting material was CD4+ or CD8+ T cells sorted from blood, obtained in a trial of the OX40 agonist ivuxolimab. The chain links TRBV19 to TRBJ1-6; D gene ambiguous. This receptor was obtained from an adult with an advanced solid tumor such as melanoma, head and neck, liver or kidney cancer. The DNA of the CDR3 is TGTGCCAGTAGTATAGCGGTGGGAAATTCACCCCTCCACTTT. Residues: CASSIAVGNSPLHF.